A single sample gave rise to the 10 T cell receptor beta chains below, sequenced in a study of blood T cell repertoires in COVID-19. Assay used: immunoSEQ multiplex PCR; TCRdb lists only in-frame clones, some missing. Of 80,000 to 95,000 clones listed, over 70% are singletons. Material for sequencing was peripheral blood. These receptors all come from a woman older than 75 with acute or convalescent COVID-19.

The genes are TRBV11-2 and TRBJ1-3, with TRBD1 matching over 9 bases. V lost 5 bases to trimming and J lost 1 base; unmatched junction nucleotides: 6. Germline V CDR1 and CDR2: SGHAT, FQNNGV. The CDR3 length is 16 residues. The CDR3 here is CASSRPGTGSGNTIYF. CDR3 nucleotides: TGTGCCAGCAGCCGACCGGGGACAGGGTCTGGAAACACCATATATTTT.

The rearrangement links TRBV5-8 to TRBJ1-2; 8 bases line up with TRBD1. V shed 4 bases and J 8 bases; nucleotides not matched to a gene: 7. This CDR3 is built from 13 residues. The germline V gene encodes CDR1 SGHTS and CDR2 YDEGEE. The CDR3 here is CASSPSGGAGYTF. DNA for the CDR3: TGTGCCAGCAGCCCATCAGGGGGCGCCGGCTACACCTTC.

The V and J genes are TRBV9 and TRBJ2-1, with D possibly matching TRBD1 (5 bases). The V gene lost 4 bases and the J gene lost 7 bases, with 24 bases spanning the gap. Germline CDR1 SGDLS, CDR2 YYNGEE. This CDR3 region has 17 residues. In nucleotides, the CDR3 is TGTGCCAGCAGCACCCGCCCTACTACTTCGACAGCGAATGAGCAGTTCTTC. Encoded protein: CASSTRPTTSTANEQFF.

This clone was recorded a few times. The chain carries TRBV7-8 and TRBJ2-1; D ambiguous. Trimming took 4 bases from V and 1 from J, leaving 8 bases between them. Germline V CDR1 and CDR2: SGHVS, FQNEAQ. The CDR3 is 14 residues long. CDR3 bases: TGTGCCAGCAGCTCGAGCTCGTCCTACAATGAGCAGTTCTTC. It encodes CASSSSSSYNEQFF.

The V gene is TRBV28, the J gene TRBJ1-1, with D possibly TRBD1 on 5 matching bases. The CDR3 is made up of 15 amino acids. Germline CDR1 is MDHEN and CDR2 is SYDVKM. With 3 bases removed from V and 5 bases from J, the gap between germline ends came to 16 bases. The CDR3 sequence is CASSLGGRVRTEAFF. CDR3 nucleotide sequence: TGTGCCAGCAGTTTGGGGGGACGGGTTAGAACTGAAGCTTTCTTT.

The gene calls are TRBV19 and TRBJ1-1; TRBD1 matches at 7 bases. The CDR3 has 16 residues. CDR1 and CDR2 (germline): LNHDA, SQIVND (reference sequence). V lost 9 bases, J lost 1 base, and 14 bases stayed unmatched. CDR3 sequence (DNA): TGTGCCAGCACAACAGGGGTGGGGAGGCAGAACACTGAAGCTTTCTTT. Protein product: CASTTGVGRQNTEAFF.

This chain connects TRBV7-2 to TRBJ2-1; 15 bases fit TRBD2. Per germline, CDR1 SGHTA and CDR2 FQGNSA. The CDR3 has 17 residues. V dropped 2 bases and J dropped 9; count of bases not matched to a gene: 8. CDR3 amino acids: CASSLYPGLAGGFEQFF. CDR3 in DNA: TGTGCCAGCAGCTTATACCCGGGACTAGCGGGAGGTTTTGAGCAGTTCTTC.

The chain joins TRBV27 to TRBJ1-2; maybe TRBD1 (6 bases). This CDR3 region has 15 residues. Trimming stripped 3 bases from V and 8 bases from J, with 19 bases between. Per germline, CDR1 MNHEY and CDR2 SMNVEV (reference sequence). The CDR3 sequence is CASSFALSGERGYTF. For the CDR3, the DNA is TGTGCCAGCAGTTTCGCCCTGTCAGGGGAAAGGGGCTACACCTTC.

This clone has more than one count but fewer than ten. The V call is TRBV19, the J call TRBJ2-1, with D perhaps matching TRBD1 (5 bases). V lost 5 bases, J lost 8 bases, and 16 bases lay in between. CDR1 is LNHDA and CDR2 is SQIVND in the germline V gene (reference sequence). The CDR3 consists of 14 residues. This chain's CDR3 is CASSVRGNLYEQFF. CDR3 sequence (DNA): TGTGCCAGTAGTGTTAGGGGAAACCTTTATGAGCAGTTCTTC.

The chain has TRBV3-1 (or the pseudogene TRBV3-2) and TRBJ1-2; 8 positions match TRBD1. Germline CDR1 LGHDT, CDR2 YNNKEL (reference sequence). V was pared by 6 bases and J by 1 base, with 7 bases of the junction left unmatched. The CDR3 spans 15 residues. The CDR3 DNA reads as TGTGCCAGCAGTCTGGGGGACAGGCATAACTATGGCTACACCTTC. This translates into CASSLGDRHNYGYTF.